This entry is about one T cell receptor beta chain. The antigen it recognizes is unknown. Base quality data are lacking; no much larger clone is found one base away. V loses 0 bases, J loses 4 bases, and the germline ends lie 19 bases apart. Counted from cysteine to phenylalanine, this CDR3 has 17 amino acids. Solely the CDR3 DNA is kept, with 51 bases framed from the first base. Via the germline V gene (reference sequence), CDR1 is SGHNT and CDR2 YYREEE. The library was made by the immunoSEQ multiplex PCR assay. This immuneACCESS table, as held by TCRdb, lists in-frame sequences with V and J called but not all clones. Of the missing ones, under half trace to an unresolved V gene in checked studies; the others have no known cause. The sample table shows about 40,000 clones, and 92% are seen once. The top ten hold around 13% of the sample. This sample stems from a study of T cell changes during pregnancy in multiple sclerosis (dated by TCRdb to 2018 to 2020). Regarding the complete study: The study looked at changes in the T cell repertoire across pregnancy in women with multiple sclerosis.

The sequence is built from TRBV5-4 and TRBJ1-2; matching of 6 bases hints at TRBD1 as the D gene. The TCR comes from a female donor with multiple sclerosis, enrolled in a pregnancy study. Sequenced here: CD8+ T cells from peripheral blood mononuclear cells, sampled in the first trimester of pregnancy. The nucleotide sequence is given as TGTGCCAGCAGCTTGGTCCCAAGACAGGAGAGATTCTATGGCTACACCTTC. Translated, it gives CASSLVPRQERFYGYTF.